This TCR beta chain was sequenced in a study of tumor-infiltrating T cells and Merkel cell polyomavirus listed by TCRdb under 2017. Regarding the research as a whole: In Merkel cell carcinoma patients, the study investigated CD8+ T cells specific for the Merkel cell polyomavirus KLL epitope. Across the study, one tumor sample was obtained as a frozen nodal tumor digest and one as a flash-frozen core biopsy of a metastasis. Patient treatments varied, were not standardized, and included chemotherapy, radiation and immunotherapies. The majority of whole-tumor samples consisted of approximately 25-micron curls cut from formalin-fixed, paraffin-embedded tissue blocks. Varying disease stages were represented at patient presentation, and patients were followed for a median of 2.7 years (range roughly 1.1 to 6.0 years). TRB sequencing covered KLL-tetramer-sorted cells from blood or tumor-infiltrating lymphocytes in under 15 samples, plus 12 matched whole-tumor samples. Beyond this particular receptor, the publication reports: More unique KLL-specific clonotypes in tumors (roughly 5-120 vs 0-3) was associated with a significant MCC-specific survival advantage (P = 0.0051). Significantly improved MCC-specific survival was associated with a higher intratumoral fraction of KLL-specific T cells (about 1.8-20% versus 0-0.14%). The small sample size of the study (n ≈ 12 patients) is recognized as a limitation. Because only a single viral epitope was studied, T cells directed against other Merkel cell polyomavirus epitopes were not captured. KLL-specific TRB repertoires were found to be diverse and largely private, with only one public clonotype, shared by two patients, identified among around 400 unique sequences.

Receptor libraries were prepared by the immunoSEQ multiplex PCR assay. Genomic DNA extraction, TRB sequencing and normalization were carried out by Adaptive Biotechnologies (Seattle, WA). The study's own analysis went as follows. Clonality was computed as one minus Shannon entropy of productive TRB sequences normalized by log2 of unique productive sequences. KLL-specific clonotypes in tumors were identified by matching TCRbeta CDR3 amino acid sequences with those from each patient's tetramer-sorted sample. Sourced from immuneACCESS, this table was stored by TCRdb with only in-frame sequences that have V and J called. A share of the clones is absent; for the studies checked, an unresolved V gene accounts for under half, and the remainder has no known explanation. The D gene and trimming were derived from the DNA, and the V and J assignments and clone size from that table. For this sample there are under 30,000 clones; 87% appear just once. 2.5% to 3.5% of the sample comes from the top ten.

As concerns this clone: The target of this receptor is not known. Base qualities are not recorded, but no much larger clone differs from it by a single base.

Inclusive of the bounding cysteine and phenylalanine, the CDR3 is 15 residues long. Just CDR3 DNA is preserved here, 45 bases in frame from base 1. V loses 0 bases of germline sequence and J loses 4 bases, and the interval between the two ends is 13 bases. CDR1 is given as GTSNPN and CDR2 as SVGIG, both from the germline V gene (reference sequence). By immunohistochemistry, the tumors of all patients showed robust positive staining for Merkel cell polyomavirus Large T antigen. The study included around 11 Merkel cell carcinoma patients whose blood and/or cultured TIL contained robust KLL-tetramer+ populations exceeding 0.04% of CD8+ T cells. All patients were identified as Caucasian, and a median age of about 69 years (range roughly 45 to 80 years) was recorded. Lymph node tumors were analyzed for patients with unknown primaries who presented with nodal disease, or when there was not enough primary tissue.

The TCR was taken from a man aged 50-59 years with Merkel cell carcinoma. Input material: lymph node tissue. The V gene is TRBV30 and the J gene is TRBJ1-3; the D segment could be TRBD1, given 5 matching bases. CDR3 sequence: CAWSVHRPSGNTIYF. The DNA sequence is TGTGCCTGGAGTGTTCACAGGCCTTCGGGAAACACCATATATTTT.